Below are 21 T cell receptor beta chains sequenced from a single sample in a study of blood T cell repertoires in COVID-19. Sequencing was performed with immunoSEQ multiplex PCR; in TCRdb, only in-frame clones are kept and a portion is missing. The sample has roughly 220,000 clones, 86% seen once. The material sequenced was PBMCs or T cells enriched from blood (not recorded which). All receptors derive from a woman aged 40-49 years with acute COVID-19.

The V and J genes are TRBV14 and TRBJ1-1; the match to TRBD1 covers 7 bases. CDR3 length equals 16 residues. Germline assignment: CDR1 SGHDN and CDR2 FVKESK. With 4 bases clipped from V and 3 bases from J, the junction kept 11 bases outside the gene matches. The CDR3 sequence is CASSLTGAGLYTEAFF. CDR3 coding DNA: TGTGCCAGCAGCCTCACAGGGGCCGGCTTGTACACTGAAGCTTTCTTT.

This clone was picked up one time. The genes are TRBV6-6 and TRBJ1-1, with 8 nucleotides matching TRBD1. V shed 4 bases and J 11 bases; nucleotides not matched to a gene: 6. The CDR3 sequence is 12 residues long. The V gene's germline CDR1 is MNHNY and CDR2 SVGAGI (reference sequence). The CDR3, as DNA: TGTGCCAGCAGTTCGTGGACAGGGTGGGCTTTCTTT. Encoded protein: CASSSWTGWAFF.

V and J are TRBV11-2 and TRBJ1-1; TRBD1 agrees at 7 bases. J lost 0 bases, V lost 10 bases, and 8 bases had no gene match. In germline, CDR1 is SGHAT, CDR2 FQNNGV. The CDR3 spans 14 residues. The CDR3 coding sequence is TGTGCCACCCACCGACAGGGCATGAACACTGAAGCTTTCTTT. This gives the protein CATHRQGMNTEAFF.

J is TRBJ2-1 and V is TRBV5-1; 9 bases line up with TRBD1. The CDR3 runs to 17 residues. Germline V lookup: CDR1 SGHRS, CDR2 YFSETQ. V dropped 0 bases and J dropped 8; count of bases not matched to a gene: 12. In DNA, the CDR3 is TGCGCCAGCAGCTTGGCCGGACAGGGGTGGTTGAGCGATGAGCAGTTCTTC. Its protein is CASSLAGQGWLSDEQFF.

This CDR3 is CSVEGPRGRDGYTF. CDR3 nucleotide sequence: TGCAGCGTTGAAGGGCCAAGGGGAAGGGATGGCTACACCTTC. The chain joins TRBV29-1 to TRBJ1-2, with TRBD1 as a possible D gene (5 bases). The ends were cut back, 1 base at V and 6 bases at J, with 15 bases in the middle. Germline V lookup: CDR1 SQVTM, CDR2 ANQGSEA. The CDR3 has 14 residues.

The sample holds one count of this clone. This chain connects TRBV12-3 or TRBV12-4 to TRBJ1-2; D uncertain. V gave up 5 bases and J gave up 8 bases, with 12 bases separating them. The CDR3 totals 12 residues. The CDR3 protein is CASSPSGVGYTF. The DNA of the CDR3 is TGTGCCAGCAGTCCCAGCGGGGTCGGCTACACCTTC.

This clone has more than one count but fewer than ten. V gene TRBV14 combines with J gene TRBJ2-7, with D possibly TRBD1 on 5 matching bases. This CDR3 region has 14 residues. The V end was cut by 4 bases, the J end by 3 bases, with 13 bases between. The germline V gene has CDR1 SGHDN and CDR2 FVKESK. The DNA for the CDR3 is TGTGCCAGCAGCCCCCGCGGCGGACACTACGAGCAGTACTTC. Its translation: CASSPRGGHYEQYF.

Worth noting for this clone: This CDR3 is also generated by other DNA sequences in the sample. The rearrangement joins TRBV2 to TRBJ1-2; D gene uncertain. Deletions cut 1 base from V and 4 bases from J, with 7 bases between. Germline CDR1 reads SNHLY; CDR2 reads FYNNEI. This CDR3 region has 13 residues. CDR3 sequence reads: CASSEDSTYGYTF. The CDR3 DNA follows: TGTGCCAGCAGTGAAGACAGCACCTATGGCTACACCTTC.

The rearrangement joins TRBV5-1 to TRBJ2-5; possible D gene TRBD1, 5 bases. The CDR3 runs 15 residues. V was cut by 0 bases and J by 2 bases, with 11 bases left in between. The V gene's germline CDR1 is SGHRS and CDR2 YFSETQ. Here the CDR3 DNA reads TGCGCCAGCAGCTTGGTAGGCGACAGACAAGAGACCCAGTACTTC. Translation gives CASSLVGDRQETQYF.

This clone was picked up a small number of times. The V gene is TRBV5-8, the J gene TRBJ1-2; D perhaps matches TRBD1 (6 bases). Per germline, CDR1 SGHTS and CDR2 YDEGEE. V gave up 4 bases and J gave up 4 bases, with 11 bases separating them. The CDR3 runs to 13 residues. The CDR3 is CASSVGQIYGYTF. The CDR3 DNA reads TGTGCCAGCAGCGTCGGACAGATCTATGGCTACACCTTC.

The chain combines TRBV2 with TRBJ1-2; 9 bases are a match to TRBD1. J was trimmed by 7 bases and V by 3 bases; bases with no gene match: 12. The CDR3 contains 16 residues. Germline CDR1 reads SNHLY; CDR2 reads FYNNEI. The chain's CDR3 is CASSELISDRGGGYTF. CDR3 DNA: TGTGCCAGCAGTGAGTTGATATCGGACAGGGGAGGTGGCTACACCTTC. The whole variable domain, filled in from reference TRBV2 and TRBJ1-2, reads EPEVTQTPSHQVTQMGQEVILRCVPISNHLYFYWYRQILGQKVEFLVSFYNNEISEKSEIFDDQFSVERPDGSNFTLKIRSTKLEDSAMYFCASSELISDRGGGYTFGSGTRLTVV.

The genes are TRBV6-5 and TRBJ1-2; TRBD1 aligns across 7 bases. There are 16 residues in the CDR3. CDR1 is MNHEY, CDR2 SVGAGI, per germline. The junction had 10 bases not matched to a gene; V was cut back by 0 bases and J by 6 bases. CDR3 residues: CASSYSGQGVTNGYTF. The CDR3 DNA reads as TGTGCCAGCAGTTACTCGGGGCAGGGGGTTACCAATGGCTACACCTTC.

This chain joins TRBV6-1 and TRBJ1-5, with 8 bases lining up with TRBD1. The junction had 13 bases not matched to a gene; V was cut back by 4 bases and J by 5 bases. The CDR3 has 17 residues. Germline V lookup: CDR1 MNHNS, CDR2 SASEGT. The CDR3 coding sequence is TGTGCCAGCAGTGCCCTCGCGATCCAGGGGGCGCATCAGCCCCAGCATTTT. Translation: CASSALAIQGAHQPQHF.

The chain couples TRBV2 to TRBJ1-1; D is perhaps TRBD1 (5 bases). The CDR3 spans 16 residues. Germline CDR1 SNHLY, CDR2 FYNNEI. V was trimmed by 3 bases and J by 3 bases, leaving 17 bases between them. CDR3 nucleotides: TGTGCCAGCAGTGACAGGGCAGAAAGGGTACACACTGAAGCTTTCTTT. It specifies CASSDRAERVHTEAFF.

This chain connects TRBV7-3 to TRBJ2-1, with D possibly matching TRBD2 (6 bases). The length of the CDR3 is 16 residues. V lost 0 bases, J lost 8 bases, and 17 bases lay in between. Germline V gene lookup returns CDR1 SGHTA and CDR2 FQGTGA. The CDR3 region is CASSLTLSGWDDEQFF. The CDR3 DNA reads as TGTGCCAGCAGCTTAACGTTGAGCGGGTGGGATGATGAGCAGTTCTTC.

The chain joins TRBV14 to TRBJ1-4, with a weak D call TRBD1 (5 bases). Trimming left V 4 bases short and J 13 bases short, with 22 bases between. The germline CDR1 and CDR2 sequences are SGHDN and FVKESK. The CDR3 covers 15 residues. CDR3 DNA: TGTGCCAGCAGCCCTGCAGGTTCCGGGACTGAAGGACTGTTTTTT. It codes for CASSPAGSGTEGLFF.

The gene calls are TRBV20-1 and TRBJ1-2; 9 bases match TRBD1. Germline V gives CDR1 DFQATT, CDR2 SNEGSKA (reference sequence). J was trimmed by 2 bases and V by 3 bases; bases with no gene match: 4. The CDR3 has 14 amino acids. CDR3 DNA sequence: TGCAGTGCTAGTCCCGGGACAGGGAACTATGGCTACACCTTC. Translation: CSASPGTGNYGYTF.

V gene TRBV5-8 combines with J gene TRBJ1-1, with D possibly TRBD1 on 6 matching bases. V lost 0 bases and J 1 base, leaving 16 bases between the germline ends. The germline gives CDR1 SGHTS, CDR2 YDEGEE. This CDR3 comprises 17 residues. CDR3 bases: TGTGCCAGCAGCTTGGCCTTGGCAGGGGTCACGAACACTGAAGCTTTCTTT. Translating it yields CASSLALAGVTNTEAFF.

This chain links TRBV4-3 with TRBJ1-4; 7 positions agree with TRBD1. CDR1 LGHNA and CDR2 YSLEER come from the germline V gene. J lost 8 bases, V lost 4 bases, and 13 bases had no gene match. This CDR3 has 16 amino acids. As DNA, the CDR3 is TGCGCCAGCAGCCTTCGACAGATCCCGACAGGGGAAAAACTGTTTTTT. Translating it yields CASSLRQIPTGEKLFF.

The V and J genes are TRBV24-1 and TRBJ1-1; D is perhaps TRBD1 (5 bases). V was cut by 2 bases and J by 4 bases, with 7 bases left in between. Germline CDR1 reads KGHDR; CDR2 reads SFDVKD. The length of the CDR3 is 13 residues. The CDR3 protein is CATSDSGGTEAFF. The CDR3 DNA is TGTGCCACCAGTGATTCCGGGGGCACTGAAGCTTTCTTT.

The chain couples TRBV12-2 to TRBJ2-3; the table's D gene call, TRBD1, was not cross checked with the DNA. TRBV12-2 is tagged as a pseudogene. CDR3 length: 16 amino acids. The CDR3: CASRPTGQGYTDTQYF. As DNA, the CDR3 is TGTGCAAGTCGCCCCACCGGACAGGGCTACACAGATACGCAGTATTTT.